This TCR beta chain was captured by sequencing in a study of T-cell memory formation after mild COVID-19. Losses at the gene ends were 6 bases for V and 5 bases for J; bases not matched to a gene: 11. The germline CDR1 and CDR2 sequences are MNHEY and SVGAGI. The CDR3 is made up of 15 amino acids. TCRdb recomputed calls from the 5' RACE reads with MiXCR, one row per CDR3 protein. The sample contains hundreds of thousands of distinct CDR3 sequences, about 22% of which appear only once. This clonotype was detected only a few times. The chain links TRBV6-5 to TRBJ1-1, with 8 bases matching TRBD1. The specimen sequenced was PBMCs or a T cell subset sorted from them (not recorded which). The source is an adult woman who had mild COVID-19 (a few samples of this study predate the infection). Cell type and time point are not known. Here the CDR3 DNA reads TGTGCCAGCAGCCCTCTCCGGGGACAGGTGACTGAAGCTTTCTTT. Translating gives CASSPLRGQVTEAFF.